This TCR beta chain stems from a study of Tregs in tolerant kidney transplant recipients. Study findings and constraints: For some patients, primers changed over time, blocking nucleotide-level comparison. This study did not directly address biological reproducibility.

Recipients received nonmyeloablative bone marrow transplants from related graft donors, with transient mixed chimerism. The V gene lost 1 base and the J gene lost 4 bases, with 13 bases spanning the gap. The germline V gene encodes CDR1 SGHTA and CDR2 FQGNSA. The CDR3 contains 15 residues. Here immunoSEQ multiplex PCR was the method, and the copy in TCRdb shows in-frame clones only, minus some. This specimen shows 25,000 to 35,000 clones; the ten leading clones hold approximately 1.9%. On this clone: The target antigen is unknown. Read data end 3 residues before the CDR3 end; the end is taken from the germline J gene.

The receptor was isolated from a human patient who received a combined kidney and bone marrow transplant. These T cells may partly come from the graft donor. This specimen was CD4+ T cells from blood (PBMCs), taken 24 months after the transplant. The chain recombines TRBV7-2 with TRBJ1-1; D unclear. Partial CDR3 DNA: TGTGCCAGCAGCTTAGTCCCGGGGTGGAGCACTGAA. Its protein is CASSLVPGWSTE. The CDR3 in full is CASSLVPGWSTEAFF.